Listed here are 32 T cell receptor beta chains from one sample, sequenced in a study of blood T cells in healthy people across ages. PCR was performed a second time for about 6 to 12 cycles using a sample-barcoded 5' primer and a J-beta primer mix. TCRdb recomputed calls from the 5' RACE reads with MiXCR, one row per CDR3 protein. The profile shows 870,000 or so distinct CDR3 sequences, more than 25% of them singletons. Specimen: blood. The origin of the receptors is a woman aged 80 or over in good health.

This clonotype appeared many times. The chain is built from TRBV6-5 and TRBJ1-2; D is uncertain. Germline assignment: CDR1 MNHEY and CDR2 SVGAGI. V was shortened by 4 bases and J by 7 bases, with 13 bases between the two germline ends. The CDR3 is made up of 13 amino acids. The CDR3 loop is CASSSGRRTGYTF. The CDR3 DNA sequence: TGTGCCAGCAGTTCCGGCCGGAGGACTGGCTACACCTTC.

Concerning this clonotype: A read error may account for a junction end that differs from germline. V usage is TRBV12-3 or TRBV12-4 and J usage is TRBJ2-3; 13 bases agree with TRBD2. This CDR3 comprises 15 residues. For the CDR3, the DNA is TGTGCCAGCAGTCGGACTAGCGGGGGCGCAGATGCGCAGTATTTT. It codes for CASSRTSGGADAQYF.

About this clonotype: A single base separates this from a much larger clone, so it may be a read error. This chain joins TRBV4-2 and TRBJ2-1; a weak D match, TRBD2 (6 bases). Germline loops: CDR1 LGHNA, CDR2 YNFKEQ. The length of the CDR3 is 17 residues. Trimming stripped 1 base from V and 0 bases from J, with 13 bases between. The CDR3 spells CASSQGRGRYSYNEQFF. CDR3 DNA: TGTGCCAGCAGCCAAGGGAGAGGGAGGTACTCCTACAATGAGCAGTTCTTC.

The chain uses TRBV7-8 and TRBJ1-5, with D unclear. Per germline, CDR1 SGHVS and CDR2 FQNEAQ. This CDR3 comprises 14 residues. The germline V and J ends were trimmed by 2 bases and 1 base, with 6 bases remaining between them. This chain's CDR3 is CASSLIQSNQPQHF. The DNA of the CDR3 is TGTGCCAGCAGCTTAATACAAAGCAATCAGCCCCAGCATTTT. The full variable domain, in which reference TRBV7-8 and TRBJ1-5 provide the parts outside the CDR3, is GAGVSQSPRYKVAKRGQDVALRCDPISGHVSLFWYQQALGQGPEFLTYFQNEAQLDKSGLPSDRFFAERPEGSVSTLKIQRTQQEDSAVYLCASSLIQSNQPQHFGDGTRLSIL.

In its sample, this clonotype was seen a few times. It may be a read error: a sequence one base away is much more abundant. The rearrangement uses TRBV12-3 or TRBV12-4 and TRBJ2-5; D is ambiguous. Trimming cost V 1 base and J 3 bases, with 9 bases left between them. CDR3 length equals 14 residues. The CDR3 loop is CASSLGRPKETQYF. CDR3 nucleotide sequence: TGTGCCAGCAGTTTAGGACGGCCTAAAGAGACCCAGTACTTC.

The chain recombines TRBV5-6 with TRBJ1-1; no reliable D call. CDR3 length equals 13 residues. The V end was cut by 4 bases, the J end by 7 bases, with 14 bases between. The germline V gene encodes CDR1 SGHDT and CDR2 YYEEEE. In nucleotides, the CDR3 is TGTGCCAGCAGCCAAGGAACCACAAATGAAGCTTTCTTT. Translating gives CASSQGTTNEAFF.

There are many counts of this clonotype. This chain links TRBV6-2 or TRBV6-3 with TRBJ1-5; no clear D. V was cut by 7 bases and J by 0 bases, with 13 bases left in between. Germline V CDR1 and CDR2: MNHEY, SVGEGT. The length of the CDR3 is 15 residues. The CDR3 sequence is CASIAGWASNQPQHF. The CDR3 DNA reads TGTGCCAGCATCGCAGGATGGGCTAGCAATCAGCCCCAGCATTTT.

This sequence joins TRBV4-2 and TRBJ2-2; the D gene is possibly TRBD1 (7 bases). The CDR3 runs 16 residues. Between the trimmed V and J ends, which lost 0 bases and 7 bases, there was a span of 15 bases. The germline gives CDR1 LGHNA, CDR2 YNFKEQ. The CDR3 reads CASSQDTSPGGGELFF. The CDR3 DNA reads as TGTGCCAGCAGCCAAGATACTAGCCCAGGGGGCGGGGAGCTGTTTTTT.

The V gene is TRBV19, the J gene TRBJ1-2; 7 bases line up with TRBD1. Per the germline V gene, CDR1 is LNHDA and CDR2 is SQIVND (reference sequence). V gave up 2 bases and J gave up 5 bases; unmatched junction bases: 5. The CDR3 spans 14 residues. The CDR3 loop reads CASSITGQRYGYTF. CDR3 sequence (DNA): TGTGCCAGTAGTATAACGGGACAGCGATATGGCTACACCTTC.

This clonotype came up many times. The V gene is TRBV27, the J gene TRBJ2-5; D might be TRBD2 (6 bases). This CDR3 is built from 14 residues. The V gene lost 5 bases and the J gene lost 2 bases, with 12 bases spanning the gap. Germline assignment: CDR1 MNHEY and CDR2 SMNVEV (reference sequence). CDR3 bases: TGTGCCAGCAGTCTCGGGACTGATCAAGAGACCCAGTACTTC. The encoded protein is CASSLGTDQETQYF.

This clonotype was counted ten times or more. The genes are TRBV3-1 and TRBJ2-6, with D possibly TRBD2 on 6 matching bases. The length of the CDR3 is 15 residues. Germline V CDR1 and CDR2: LGHDT, YNNKEL (reference sequence). V lost 4 bases and J 0 bases, leaving 7 bases between the germline ends. In DNA form, the CDR3 reads TGTGCCAGCAGCCGGAGGGCCTCTGGGGCCAACGTCCTGACTTTC. Residues: CASSRRASGANVLTF. Full variable domain (remainder filled in from reference TRBV3-1 and TRBJ2-6): DTAVSQTPKYLVTQMGNDKSIKCEQNLGHDTMYWYKQDSKKFLKIMFSYNNKELIINETVPNRFSPKSPDKAHLNLHINSLELGDSAVYFCASSRRASGANVLTFGAGSRLTVL.

The CDR3 spells CASSPRGLTGGGEQFF. The CDR3 DNA reads TGTGCCAGCAGCCCCCGTGGACTAACGGGGGGAGGTGAGCAGTTCTTC. The gene calls are TRBV7-2 and TRBJ2-1, with 7 nucleotides matching TRBD2. Trimming at V came to 5 bases and at J to 9 bases, leaving 16 bases not matched to a gene. The CDR3 totals 16 residues. Germline lookup yields CDR1 SGHTA and CDR2 FQGNSA.

This chain connects TRBV2 to TRBJ1-2; D ambiguous. The CDR3 has 13 residues. Looked up from germline, CDR1 is SNHLY and CDR2 is FYNNEI. Trimming stripped 4 bases from V and 5 bases from J, with 11 bases between. Here the CDR3 reads CASSVEGLYGYTF. CDR3 coding DNA: TGTGCCAGCAGTGTAGAGGGATTATATGGCTACACCTTC.

This clonotype was found many times. The CDR3 DNA reads as TGTGCCAGCAGTGCCACAGGGCCGGAGACCCAGTACTTC. Translation: CASSATGPETQYF. The V call is TRBV12-3 or TRBV12-4, the J call TRBJ2-5, with TRBD1 as a possible D gene (6 bases). V was trimmed by 5 bases and J by 5 bases, leaving 12 bases between them. The CDR3 sequence is 13 residues long.

In this sample, this clonotype turned up a few times. With a much larger clone just one base away, this may be a read error. The gene calls are TRBV6-2 or TRBV6-3 and TRBJ2-7; 7 positions agree with TRBD2. With V trimmed by 8 bases and J by 2 bases, 6 bases remained unmatched. The CDR3 consists of 13 residues. Per the germline V gene, CDR1 is MNHEY and CDR2 is SVGEGT. The CDR3 coding sequence is TGTGCCAGCCGGGGAGGGACCACCTACGAGCAGTACTTC. This codes for CASRGGTTYEQYF.

This chain connects TRBV2 to TRBJ1-2; 7 positions agree with TRBD1. V shed 1 base and J 3 bases; nucleotides not matched to a gene: 8. The length of the CDR3 is 16 residues. CDR1 SNHLY and CDR2 FYNNEI come from the germline V gene. The CDR3 sequence is CASSEGHQGVHYGYTF. The CDR3 region has the DNA TGTGCCAGCAGTGAAGGCCATCAGGGGGTGCACTATGGCTACACCTTC. The full variable domain, rest sourced from reference TRBV2 and TRBJ1-2, is EPEVTQTPSHQVTQMGQEVILRCVPISNHLYFYWYRQILGQKVEFLVSFYNNEISEKSEIFDDQFSVERPDGSNFTLKIRSTKLEDSAMYFCASSEGHQGVHYGYTFGSGTRLTVV.

This clonotype was observed at least ten times. The rearrangement links TRBV5-1 to TRBJ2-2; 11 bases are shared with TRBD2. In germline, CDR1 is SGHRS, CDR2 YFSETQ. The CDR3 is 17 residues long. The V gene end was trimmed by 0 bases and the J gene end by 4 bases; junction bases not matched to a gene: 5. This chain's CDR3 is CASSLGLAGGFTGELFF. The CDR3 region has the DNA TGCGCCAGCAGCTTGGGCCTAGCGGGGGGATTCACCGGGGAGCTGTTTTTT.

The table lists this clonotype with a few counts. The chain is built from TRBV6-2 or TRBV6-3 and TRBJ1-1; 8 bases align to TRBD1. The germline CDR1 and CDR2 sequences are MNHEY and SVGEGT. The CDR3 is 16 amino acids. Trimming removed 4 bases from V and 1 base from J; junction bases left unmatched: 8. For the CDR3, the DNA is TGTGCCAGCAGTTCAGCCCCAGGACAGGGGAACACTGAAGCTTTCTTT. This gives the protein CASSSAPGQGNTEAFF.

The rearrangement uses TRBV20-1 and TRBJ1-2, with TRBD1 as a possible D gene (6 bases). The CDR3 runs to 13 residues. Germline V lookup: CDR1 DFQATT, CDR2 SNEGSKA (reference sequence). Trimming removed 4 bases from V and 4 bases from J, with 13 bases in between. The CDR3 region is CSAKPGGAYGYTF. CDR3 DNA: TGCAGTGCTAAGCCCGGGGGGGCCTATGGCTACACCTTC.

This clonotype was counted a few times. The J gene is TRBJ2-5, the V gene TRBV6-1; TRBD1 matches at 11 bases. This CDR3 has 13 residues. J gave up 6 bases and V 6 bases, and 3 bases lay outside the gene matches. The V gene's germline CDR1 is MNHNS and CDR2 SASEGT. In nucleotides, the CDR3 is TGTGCCAGCAGCCTGGACAGGGGGCAGACCCAGTACTTC. It yields the protein CASSLDRGQTQYF.

This clonotype has just a few counts. It may be a read error: a sequence one base away is much more abundant. The chain combines TRBV20-1 with TRBJ2-7, with D hard to call. This CDR3 spans 14 amino acids. V was pared by 4 bases and J by 0 bases, with 13 bases between. The V gene's germline CDR1 is DFQATT and CDR2 SNEGSKA (reference sequence). The CDR3 is CSAMATDSSYEQYF. The CDR3 nucleotides read TGCAGTGCTATGGCGACGGATAGCTCCTACGAGCAGTACTTC.

This clonotype has a handful of counts. This sequence joins TRBV28 and TRBJ2-1; TRBD1 matches 9 bases. CDR1 and CDR2 from the germline V gene are MDHEN and SYDVKM. The V and J ends lost 6 bases and 6 bases, in that order; junction bases with no gene match: 15. The CDR3 is 17 amino acids. In DNA form, the CDR3 reads TGTGCCAGCAGCGAAACTGCCGGGACAGGGTTGAGCAATGAGCAGTTCTTC. Translated: CASSETAGTGLSNEQFF.

The table lists this clonotype with a few counts. The V gene is TRBV20-1, the J gene TRBJ2-1, with TRBD2 matching 10 bases. The DNA end is a closer match to TRBJ2-7, so the J assignment may be wrong. The CDR3 is 17 amino acids. From germline, CDR1 is DFQATT and CDR2 SNEGSKA (reference sequence). The CDR3: CSARGGLAGDSYNEQYF. The CDR3, as DNA: TGCAGTGCTAGAGGAGGCCTAGCGGGGGACTCCTACAATGAGCAGTACTTC.

This clonotype has a count of ten or more. The chain couples TRBV24-1 to TRBJ2-3, with 10 positions matching TRBD2. Germline V CDR1 and CDR2: KGHDR, SFDVKD. With V trimmed by 4 bases and J by 2 bases, 11 bases remained unmatched. The CDR3 contains 18 residues. The CDR3 coding sequence is TGTGCCACCAGTGACCCTGCCCCGGGACTAGCGAACACAGATACGCAGTATTTT. This sequence encodes CATSDPAPGLANTDTQYF.

This clonotype has at least ten counts. The V and J genes are TRBV30 and TRBJ1-2; D gene unclear. The CDR3 has 13 residues. The germline V gene has CDR1 GTSNPN and CDR2 SVGIG (reference sequence). V lost 0 bases to trimming and J lost 2 bases, with 7 bases between them. CDR3: CAWSVGQNYGYTF. The DNA of the CDR3 is TGTGCCTGGAGTGTCGGGCAGAACTATGGCTACACCTTC.

This chain joins TRBV20-1 and TRBJ1-5; weak D call: TRBD1 (5 bases). CDR1 DFQATT and CDR2 SNEGSKA come from the germline V gene (reference sequence). The CDR3 covers 15 residues. V was pared by 6 bases and J by 0 bases, with 15 bases between. The CDR3 spells CSATRLGDSNQPQHF. CDR3 DNA: TGCAGTGCCACCCGGCTGGGGGATAGCAATCAGCCCCAGCATTTT.

The chain uses TRBV7-2 and TRBJ1-3, with no clear D. The length of the CDR3 is 15 residues. V was pared by 4 bases and J by 4 bases, with 14 bases between. Germline CDR1 reads SGHTA; CDR2 reads FQGNSA. The CDR3 sequence is CASSSFGNSGNTIYF. CDR3 nucleotide sequence: TGTGCCAGCAGCTCATTCGGGAATTCAGGAAACACCATATATTTT.

This clonotype has more than one count but fewer than ten. The chain uses TRBV28 and TRBJ2-7, with D uncertain. This CDR3 is 13 amino acids long. The V end lost 6 bases, the J end lost 4 bases, and 13 bases lay between the germline ends. Germline V gene data show CDR1 as MDHEN and CDR2 as SYDVKM. CDR3 DNA: TGTGCCAGCAGACGGTGTCTGGAATACGAGCAGTACTTC. Its translation: CASRRCLEYEQYF.

This clonotype occurred a few times. It may be a read error: a sequence one base away is much more abundant. The CDR3, as DNA: TGTGCCAGCAGCTCGAGGGTATCCGGGGCCAACGTCCGGACTTTC. It encodes CASSSRVSGANVRTF. The gene calls are TRBV7-2 and TRBJ2-6, with D possibly being TRBD1 or TRBD2 (5 bases each). This CDR3 is built from 15 residues. The germline V gene has CDR1 SGHTA and CDR2 FQGNSA. Full variable domain (missing parts from reference TRBV7-2 and TRBJ2-6): GAGVSQSPSNKVTEKGKDVELRCDPISGHTALYWYRQSLGQGLEFLIYFQGNSAPDKSGLPSDRFSAERTGGSVSTLTIQRTQQEDSAVYLCASSSRVSGANVRTFGAGSRLTVL.

The chain joins TRBV6-2 or TRBV6-3 to TRBJ2-7; 7 bases are a match to TRBD2. The junction had 5 bases not matched to a gene; V was cut back by 0 bases and J by 3 bases. Germline assignment: CDR1 MNHEY and CDR2 SVGEGT. The CDR3 totals 15 residues. In DNA, the CDR3 is TGTGCCAGCAGTTACTCAGGCCTAGCGGACTACGAGCAGTACTTC. Protein product: CASSYSGLADYEQYF.

The chain links TRBV5-1 to TRBJ2-1; 9 bases align to TRBD2. The CDR3 extends over 14 amino acids. With 2 bases clipped from V and 7 bases from J, the junction kept 4 bases outside the gene matches. The germline gives CDR1 SGHRS, CDR2 YFSETQ. CDR3 region: CASSFGGGANEQFF. For the CDR3, the DNA is TGCGCCAGCAGCTTTGGCGGGGGGGCGAATGAGCAGTTCTTC.

This clonotype was seen at least ten times. V and J are TRBV5-6 and TRBJ2-7, with TRBD2 matching over 7 bases. Trimming cost V 5 bases and J 1 base; bases outside gene matches: 12. The CDR3 contains 16 residues. Per the germline V gene, CDR1 is SGHDT and CDR2 is YYEEEE. CDR3 in DNA: TGTGCCAGCAGTCCCGGGGTAGCGGGTTTTTCCTACGAGCAGTACTTC. Its translation: CASSPGVAGFSYEQYF.